This T cell receptor beta chain was recovered during a study of identical twins. MiXCR was run by TCRdb on the 5' RACE reads, yielding one entry per CDR3 protein. The sample has about 550,000 distinct CDR3 sequences; around 20% are singletons. Looked up from germline, CDR1 is KGHDR and CDR2 is SFDVKD. This CDR3 has 17 amino acids. V was clipped by 2 bases and J by 2 bases, with 12 bases between them. These data were also filed under a second study, of yellow fever vaccine responses in identical twins.

The chain has TRBV24-1 and TRBJ2-6; tentatively, D is TRBD1 (6 bases). The sequence was collected from a woman between 18 and 30 years old in good health. The source material was CD4+ T cells sorted from blood. The CDR3 spells CATSDSGGRAGANVLTF. Here the CDR3 DNA reads TGTGCCACCAGTGATTCTGGGGGCCGCGCTGGGGCCAACGTCCTGACTTTC.